This T cell receptor (beta chain) was found in a study of shared clonotypes between healthy human individuals. The study, taken as a whole, reports: Generation probabilities were higher for clonotypes shared across all four sorted-subset donors than for unshared ones. Represented diversity (both genetic and exposure-history) was limited by the small number of donors.

All donors were healthy HIV-negative adults lacking recent acute infections or vaccinations. As regards this clone: The antigen is unknown.

Genomic DNA from each subset was divided evenly over several immunoSEQ plates. This table comes from immunoSEQ multiplex PCR, and its TCRdb copy is limited to in-frame clones, with some not included. Counted here are millions of clones, around 95% occurring once; the ten biggest clones make up more than 0.1%. The sequencing input was naive CD4+ T cells sorted from blood. Subset denoted: CD45RA+ positively selected. The receptor was derived from a man aged 18-30 years in good health.

CDR3 coding DNA: TGTGCCAGCAGGTACCGGCGTAGCGGCATCGATGAGCAGTTCTTC. Encoded protein: CASRYRRSGIDEQFF. V usage is TRBV6-6 and J usage is TRBJ2-1, with D maybe TRBD2 (6 bases). The ends were cut back, 6 bases at V and 8 bases at J, with 20 bases in the middle. The length of the CDR3 is 15 residues. The germline CDR1 and CDR2 sequences are MNHNY and SVGAGI (reference sequence).